One sample yielded the 30 T cell receptor beta chains listed below, sequenced in a study of cytomegalovirus exposure and HLA in healthy donors. 13 Jbeta primers and 60 Vbeta primers were used for the PCR. This table comes from immunoSEQ multiplex PCR, and its TCRdb copy is limited to in-frame clones, with some not included. The table records 50,000 or so clones, about four fifths of them present only once. Sequencing was done on a sample of PBMCs. Receptors were obtained from a boy younger than 18 in good health and CMV-seropositive.

This clone was picked up a small number of times. The chain employs TRBV5-6 and TRBJ1-4, with D perhaps TRBD1 (5 bases). The V gene lost 4 bases and the J gene lost 3 bases, with 16 bases spanning the gap. Germline CDR1 and CDR2: SGHDT and YYEEEE. This CDR3 comprises 16 residues. CDR3 sequence reads: CASSRGTGGANEKLFF. The CDR3 DNA reads as TGTGCCAGCAGCCGGGGGACGGGGGGAGCTAATGAAAAACTGTTTTTT.

This clone was counted only a few times. Other DNA sequences in this specimen translate into the identical CDR3. The chain employs TRBV10-3 and TRBJ1-5; 8 positions agree with TRBD1. Germline CDR1 reads ENHRY; CDR2 reads SYGVKD. Unmatched junction bases numbered 4, after V lost 8 bases and J lost 1 base. CDR3 size: 14 residues. The CDR3 DNA sequence: TGTGCCATCGGGACAGGAGACAGCAATCAGCCCCAGCATTTT. Its translation is CAIGTGDSNQPQHF.

The gene calls are TRBV12-5 and TRBJ1-4; tentative D call: TRBD1 (5 bases). The ends were cut back, 4 bases at V and 0 bases at J, with 9 bases in the middle. The CDR3 runs 15 residues. Germline V gene lookup returns CDR1 LGHNT and CDR2 FRNRAP. The DNA of the CDR3 is TGTGCTAGTGGTTCTTGGGGGGCAACTAATGAAAAACTGTTTTTT. Its protein is CASGSWGATNEKLFF.

The V gene is TRBV2, the J gene TRBJ1-1; D not certain. Per the germline V gene, CDR1 is SNHLY and CDR2 is FYNNEI. Trimming removed 2 bases at V and 8 bases at J, with 9 bases between. CDR3 length: 12 amino acids. CDR3 DNA: TGTGCCAGCAGTGAACCCATCCCAGAAGCTTTCTTT. Translating gives CASSEPIPEAFF.

The chain uses TRBV19 and TRBJ2-5; 7 nucleotides align to TRBD2. The CDR3 loop spans 14 amino acids. V was clipped by 3 bases and J by 5 bases; unmatched bases: 6. CDR1 and CDR2 (germline): LNHDA, SQIVND (reference sequence). The chain's CDR3 is CASSMGGAHETQYF. As DNA, the CDR3 is TGTGCCAGTAGTATGGGAGGGGCACACGAGACCCAGTACTTC.

The chain has TRBV9 and TRBJ2-3; possibly TRBD2 for D (5 bases). Trimming took 3 bases from V and 4 from J, leaving 12 bases between them. The CDR3 consists of 14 residues. Germline loops: CDR1 SGDLS, CDR2 YYNGEE. The CDR3 protein is CASSGEFAADTQYF. In DNA, the CDR3 is TGTGCCAGCAGCGGGGAGTTTGCGGCAGATACGCAGTATTTT. Complete variable domain (other parts from reference TRBV9 and TRBJ2-3): DSGVTQTPKHLITATGQRVTLRCSPRSGDLSVYWYQQSLDQGLQFLIQYYNGEERAKGNILERFSAQQFPDLHSELNLSSLELGDSALYFCASSGEFAADTQYFGPGTRLTVL.

This chain links TRBV6-6 with TRBJ2-7; TRBD1 aligns across 7 bases. The CDR3 runs to 15 residues. V dropped 2 bases and J dropped 3; count of bases not matched to a gene: 7. Per germline, CDR1 MNHNY and CDR2 SVGAGI (reference sequence). The CDR3, as DNA: TGTGCCAGCAGTTACCAACAGGGGCCTTTCTACGAGCAGTACTTC. Amino acid sequence: CASSYQQGPFYEQYF.

The chain uses TRBV7-9 and TRBJ1-1, with unresolved D. The CDR3 extends over 14 amino acids. Germline lookup yields CDR1 SEHNR and CDR2 FQNEAQ (reference sequence). Deletions cut 5 bases from V and 2 bases from J, with 12 bases between. CDR3 loop: CASSKLVVNTEAFF. The CDR3 coding sequence is TGTGCCAGCAGCAAGCTGGTGGTCAACACTGAAGCTTTCTTT.

The V call is TRBV14, the J call TRBJ2-7; D gene ambiguous. Trimming pared 0 bases from V and 5 bases from J, leaving 17 bases between. This CDR3 has 16 amino acids. Germline V CDR1 and CDR2: SGHDN, FVKESK. In DNA form, the CDR3 reads TGTGCCAGCAGCCAAGACGCAGTCTACGTTCGGGACGAGCAGTACTTC. Encoded protein: CASSQDAVYVRDEQYF.

The V call is TRBV4-1, the J call TRBJ2-5, with D possibly TRBD2 on 6 matching bases. This CDR3 has 13 amino acids. In germline, CDR1 is MGHRA, CDR2 YSYEKL. V gave up 2 bases and J gave up 5 bases, with 9 bases separating them. The CDR3 sequence is CASSQRDSETQYF. As DNA, the CDR3 is TGCGCCAGCAGCCAACGGGACTCGGAGACCCAGTACTTC.

The V gene is TRBV11-2, the J gene TRBJ1-1, with no clear D. V shed 6 bases and J shed 3 bases, with 23 bases lying between them. CDR1 and CDR2 from the germline V gene are SGHAT and FQNNGV. CDR3 size: 17 residues. The CDR3 sequence: CASRPGGGFPRDTEAFF. CDR3 in DNA: TGTGCCAGCAGGCCCGGAGGAGGTTTCCCGCGGGACACTGAAGCTTTCTTT.

CDR3 sequence (DNA): TGTGCTAGTGGTTCGCCGGCCTGGCTAGATGAAAAACTGTTTTTT. Protein: CASGSPAWLDEKLFF. V and J are TRBV12-5 and TRBJ1-4; D is unresolved. Deletions cut 4 bases from V and 6 bases from J, with 15 bases between. The CDR3 covers 15 residues. Germline CDR1 and CDR2: LGHNT and FRNRAP.

The chain carries TRBV7-9 and TRBJ1-1; no clear D. Germline CDR1 is SEHNR and CDR2 is FQNEAQ (reference sequence). The CDR3 is made up of 12 amino acids. Trimming removed 5 bases from V and 1 base from J, with 5 bases in between. The CDR3, as DNA: TGTGCCAGCAGCCAACAGAACACTGAAGCTTTCTTT. It specifies CASSQQNTEAFF.

The chain uses TRBV5-8 and TRBJ1-1; 7 bases line up with TRBD1. The CDR3 is 16 residues long. The germline V gene encodes CDR1 SGHTS and CDR2 YDEGEE. The junction had 9 bases not matched to a gene; V was cut back by 4 bases and J by 0 bases. CDR3: CASSTPQGWMNTEAFF. The CDR3 DNA reads TGTGCCAGCAGCACACCACAGGGGTGGATGAACACTGAAGCTTTCTTT.

The rearrangement links TRBV13 to TRBJ1-1, with D unresolved. Germline CDR1 and CDR2: PRHDT and FYEKMQ (reference sequence). The germline V and J ends were trimmed by 2 bases and 1 base, with 14 bases remaining between them. The CDR3 contains 16 residues. The CDR3 coding sequence is TGTGCCAGCAGCTTATTCGCCCACAGTGGGAACACTGAAGCTTTCTTT. Its translation is CASSLFAHSGNTEAFF. Based on the CDR3 plus reference TRBV13 and TRBJ1-1, the full variable domain is AAGVIQSPRHLIKEKRETATLKCYPIPRHDTVYWYQQGPGQDPQFLISFYEKMQSDKGSIPDRFSAQQFSDYHSELNMSSLELGDSALYFCASSLFAHSGNTEAFFGQGTRLTVV.

Only a few counts were recorded for this clone. The CDR3 spells CAAGGYLNTEAFF. CDR3 coding DNA: TGTGCCGCCGGCGGGTATTTGAACACTGAAGCTTTCTTT. This sequence joins TRBV6-1 and TRBJ1-1; D call uncertain. V was clipped by 11 bases and J by 0 bases, with 13 bases between them. The CDR3 extends over 13 amino acids. Germline V CDR1 and CDR2: MNHNS, SASEGT.

The rearrangement links TRBV11-2 to TRBJ1-4, with D hard to call. V was clipped by 5 bases and J by 4 bases, with 14 bases between them. Germline V gene sequence: CDR1 SGHAT, CDR2 FQNNGV. The CDR3 length is 15 residues. This CDR3 is CASSVRLWSNEKLFF. CDR3 in DNA: TGTGCCAGCAGCGTGAGGTTGTGGAGTAATGAAAAACTGTTTTTT.

The chain carries TRBV6-5 and TRBJ1-3, with D maybe TRBD1 (5 bases). Trimming removed 0 bases from V and 9 bases from J, with 18 bases in between. Germline assignment: CDR1 MNHEY and CDR2 SVGAGI. The CDR3 is made up of 16 amino acids. The chain's CDR3 is CASSYSLRGGRSTIYF. Written as DNA, the CDR3 is TGTGCCAGCAGTTACTCGTTAAGGGGAGGAAGAAGCACCATATATTTT.

This chain uses TRBV11-2 with TRBJ2-5; 9 bases align to TRBD2. Looked up from germline, CDR1 is SGHAT and CDR2 is FQNNGV. The CDR3 covers 18 residues. Trimming removed 0 bases from V and 4 bases from J; junction bases left unmatched: 12. As DNA, the CDR3 is TGTGCCAGCAGCTTAGAAGCGGGGGGACGTTTCGTAGGAGAGACCCAGTACTTC. It yields the protein CASSLEAGGRFVGETQYF. Using reference TRBV11-2 and TRBJ2-5 for the parts outside the CDR3, the full variable domain is EAGVAQSPRYKIIEKRQSVAFWCNPISGHATLYWYQQILGQGPKLLIQFQNNGVVDDSQLPKDRFSAERLKGVDSTLKIQPAKLEDSAVYLCASSLEAGGRFVGETQYFGPGTRLLVL.

The chain recombines TRBV7-9 with TRBJ1-1; tentatively, D is TRBD1 (6 bases). CDR1 is SEHNR and CDR2 is FQNEAQ in the germline V gene (reference sequence). The CDR3 length is 13 residues. V was clipped by 5 bases and J by 2 bases, with 9 bases between them. CDR3 amino acids: CASSEGGNTEAFF. For the CDR3, the DNA is TGTGCCAGCAGCGAAGGGGGTAACACTGAAGCTTTCTTT.

The V and J genes are TRBV9 and TRBJ2-5; a possible D gene is TRBD2 (5 bases). The V gene's germline CDR1 is SGDLS and CDR2 YYNGEE. Trimming stripped 4 bases from V and 4 bases from J, with 23 bases between. This CDR3 has 17 amino acids. In DNA, the CDR3 is TGTGCCAGCAGCCAAGTCGGGTTGAGGGTAGCTGGAGAGACCCAGTACTTC. Protein product: CASSQVGLRVAGETQYF.

The rearrangement joins TRBV2 to TRBJ2-1, with D possibly matching TRBD2 (5 bases). V shed 10 bases and J shed 8 bases, with 12 bases lying between them. The V gene's germline CDR1 is SNHLY and CDR2 FYNNEI. The CDR3 totals 11 residues. DNA for the CDR3: TGTGCCACCACAGAGGGCCATGAGCAGTTCTTC. Translation gives CATTEGHEQFF. Drawing the rest from reference TRBV2 and TRBJ2-1, the complete variable domain is EPEVTQTPSHQVTQMGQEVILRCVPISNHLYFYWYRQILGQKVEFLVSFYNNEISEKSEIFDDQFSVERPDGSNFTLKIRSTKLEDSAMYFCATTEGHEQFFGPGTRLTVL.

This rearrangement joins TRBV5-4 to TRBJ1-1; D is unclear. The CDR3 consists of 14 residues. Germline CDR1 SGHNT, CDR2 YYREEE (reference sequence). V lost 4 bases to trimming and J lost 1 base, with 11 bases between them. Here the CDR3 DNA reads TGTGCCAGCAGCCCGGGAAAGTCGAACACTGAAGCTTTCTTT. Translated: CASSPGKSNTEAFF. Full variable domain (rest looked up from reference TRBV5-4 and TRBJ1-1): ETGVTQSPTHLIKTRGQQVTLRCSSQSGHNTVSWYQQALGQGPQFIFQYYREEENGRGNFPPRFSGLQFPNYSSELNVNALELDDSALYLCASSPGKSNTEAFFGQGTRLTVV.

The chain uses TRBV2 and TRBJ2-3; TRBD1 might be the D (5 bases). The V end was cut by 8 bases, the J end by 3 bases, with 15 bases between. The CDR3 length is 14 residues. Per germline, CDR1 SNHLY and CDR2 FYNNEI. CDR3 amino acids: CASVRQLRTDTQYF. DNA for the CDR3: TGTGCCAGCGTCCGACAGCTTCGTACAGATACGCAGTATTTT.

V is TRBV9 and J is TRBJ1-3; TRBD1 is a possible D gene (5 bases). Germline CDR1 SGDLS, CDR2 YYNGEE. The CDR3 runs to 18 residues. V shed 1 base and J shed 2 bases, with 19 bases lying between them. This CDR3 reads CASSVTSFFGGAGNTIYF. CDR3 nucleotide sequence: TGTGCCAGCAGCGTAACCTCCTTTTTCGGGGGAGCTGGAAACACCATATATTTT.

This chain links TRBV7-2 with TRBJ2-3; 12 nucleotides match TRBD2. The V gene end was trimmed by 1 base and the J gene end by 4 bases; junction bases not matched to a gene: 6. Germline-derived CDR1 and CDR2 are SGHTA and FQGNSA. The CDR3 totals 17 residues. DNA for the CDR3: TGTGCCAGCAGCTTAGGGGTCCTAGCGGGGGGGCCAGATACGCAGTATTTT. Amino acid sequence: CASSLGVLAGGPDTQYF.

The J gene is TRBJ1-4, the V gene TRBV13; TRBD1 matches 11 bases. Germline V lookup: CDR1 PRHDT, CDR2 FYEKMQ (reference sequence). V trimming: 7 bases; J trimming: 5 bases; junction bases outside the gene matches: 6. CDR3 length: 15 residues. CDR3 amino acids: CASTYRDRGNEKLFF. The CDR3 DNA reads TGTGCCAGCACCTACCGGGACAGGGGGAATGAAAAACTGTTTTTT.

The V call is TRBV7-8, the J call TRBJ2-7; 10 bases line up with TRBD2. The V segment lost 3 bases and the J segment 0 bases; nucleotides outside the gene matches: 8. There are 17 residues in the CDR3. Looked up from germline, CDR1 is SGHVS and CDR2 is FQNEAQ. This chain's CDR3 is CASSFNLAGVHSYEQYF. The CDR3 nucleotides read TGTGCCAGCAGCTTTAATCTAGCGGGGGTACACTCCTACGAGCAGTACTTC.

This clone has only a few counts. The chain is built from TRBV6-4 and TRBJ2-3; tentative D call: TRBD2 (6 bases). V lost 3 bases and J 5 bases, leaving 12 bases between the germline ends. The CDR3 totals 14 residues. From germline, CDR1 is MRHNA and CDR2 SNTAGT. The CDR3 loop is CASSEVAEGDTQYF. In nucleotides, the CDR3 is TGTGCCAGCAGTGAGGTCGCGGAGGGAGATACGCAGTATTTT.

This clone was counted a few times. The rearrangement links TRBV19 to TRBJ2-5; perhaps TRBD2 as D (5 bases). The CDR3 totals 14 residues. Germline V gene data show CDR1 as LNHDA and CDR2 as SQIVND (reference sequence). V was shortened by 3 bases and J by 11 bases, with 19 bases between the two germline ends. The CDR3 is CASSISDGGQEQYF. The CDR3 region has the DNA TGTGCCAGTAGTATTTCGGACGGAGGTCAAGAGCAGTACTTC.